The present T cell receptor (beta chain) was sequenced within a study of shared clonotypes between healthy human individuals. General study points: Shared clonotypes: approximately 4.5% naive CD4, roughly 4% naive CD8, about 2.2% memory CD4, approximately 0.37% memory CD8. Rarefaction showed that sequencing of sorted subsets was incomplete (despite large depth).

This CDR3 comprises 15 residues. Germline V gene sequence: CDR1 GTSNPN, CDR2 SVGIG (reference sequence). J was trimmed by 3 bases and V by 3 bases; bases with no gene match: 3. As for this clone: The antigen is unknown.

DNA at 200 ng, 25,000 to 35,000 T cell genomes, went into sorted-subset replicate PCRs. Clones were sequenced by immunoSEQ multiplex PCR, and TCRdb holds only the in-frame ones, with some missing. The sample records 980,000 or so clones, roughly 72% being singletons. The sequenced material came from memory CD4+ T cells sorted from blood. Specified subset: CD45RA-negative fraction. J is TRBJ2-6 and V is TRBV30; 9 nucleotides agree with TRBD1. The source is a man aged 18-30 years in good health. CDR3: CAWRTGGGGANVLTF. CDR3 bases: TGTGCCTGGAGAACAGGGGGCGGTGGGGCCAACGTCCTGACTTTC.